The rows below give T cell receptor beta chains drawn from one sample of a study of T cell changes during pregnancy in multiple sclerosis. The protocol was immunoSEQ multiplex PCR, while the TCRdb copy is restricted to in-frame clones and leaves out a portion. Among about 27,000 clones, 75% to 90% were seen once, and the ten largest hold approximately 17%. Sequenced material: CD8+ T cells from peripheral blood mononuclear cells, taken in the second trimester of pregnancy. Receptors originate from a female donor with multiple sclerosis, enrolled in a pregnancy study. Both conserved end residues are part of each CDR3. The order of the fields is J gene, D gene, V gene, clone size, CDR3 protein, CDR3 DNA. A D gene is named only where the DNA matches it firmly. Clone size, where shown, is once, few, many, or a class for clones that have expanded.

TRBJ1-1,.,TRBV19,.,CASSVYGNTEAFF,TGTGCCAGTAGTGTATACGGGAACACTGAAGCTTTCTTT
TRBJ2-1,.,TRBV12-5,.,CASGLSHSGDSDNEQFF,TGTGCTAGTGGTTTGTCTCATTCCGGGGATTCCGACAATGAGCAGTTCTTC
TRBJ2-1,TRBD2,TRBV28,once,CASTDTSGIGEQFF,TGTGCCAGCACCGACACTAGCGGGATAGGTGAGCAGTTCTTC
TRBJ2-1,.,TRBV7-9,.,CASSLVVRGTRYNEQFF,TGTGCCAGCAGCTTAGTGGTACGGGGAACGCGCTACAATGAGCAGTTCTTC
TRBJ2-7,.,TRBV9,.,CASSPGASSYEQYF,TGTGCCAGCAGCCCTGGGGCGAGCTCCTACGAGCAGTACTTC
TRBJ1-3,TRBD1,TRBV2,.,CASTRTGIGNTIYF,TGTGCCAGCACCAGGACAGGGATTGGAAACACCATATATTTT
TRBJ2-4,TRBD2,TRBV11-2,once,CASSHPRGLIAKNIQYF,TGTGCCAGCAGCCACCCCCGGGGACTAATAGCCAAAAACATTCAGTACTTC
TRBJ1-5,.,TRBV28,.,CASKDRFDRPLDQPQHF,TGTGCCAGCAAGGATCGATTCGACAGGCCATTGGATCAGCCCCAGCATTTT
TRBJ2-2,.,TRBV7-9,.,CASSFGTNGELFF,TGTGCCAGCAGCTTCGGTACGAACGGGGAGCTGTTTTTT
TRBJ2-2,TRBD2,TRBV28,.,CASSLGGRDTGELFF,TGTGCCAGCAGTTTGGGAGGGAGAGACACCGGGGAGCTGTTTTTT
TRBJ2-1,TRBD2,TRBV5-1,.,CASSLGLAGGPSSYNEQFF,TGCGCCAGCAGCTTGGGACTAGCGGGAGGCCCTTCCTCCTACAATGAGCAGTTCTTC
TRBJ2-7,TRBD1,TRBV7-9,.,CASSPRDRGHEQYF,TGTGCCAGCAGCCCACGGGACAGGGGACACGAGCAGTACTTC
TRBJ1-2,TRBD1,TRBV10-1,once,CASSVLPTGLGGYTF,TGCGCCAGCAGCGTCCTACCGACAGGGTTGGGAGGCTACACCTTC
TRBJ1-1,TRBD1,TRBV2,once,CAILQGVNTEAFF,TGTGCCATCCTGCAGGGGGTGAACACTGAAGCTTTCTTT
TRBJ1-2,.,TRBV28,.,CASNIGGYGYTF,TGTGCCAGCAATATAGGAGGGTATGGCTACACCTTC
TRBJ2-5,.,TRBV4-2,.,CASSQEIGGAETQYF,TGTGCCAGCAGCCAAGAGATCGGGGGAGCCGAGACCCAGTACTTC
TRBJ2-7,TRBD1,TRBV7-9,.,CASSDRDEQYF,TGTGCCAGCAGCGACAGGGACGAGCAGTACTTC
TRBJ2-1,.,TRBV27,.,CASSFTIMAGTEQFF,TGTGCCAGCAGTTTCACGATCATGGCGGGTACTGAGCAGTTCTTC
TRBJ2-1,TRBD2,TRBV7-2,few,CASSLTSGLLNEQFF,TGTGCCAGCAGCCTGACTAGCGGGCTACTCAATGAGCAGTTCTTC
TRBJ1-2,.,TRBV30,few,CAWSVPDKNSYGYTF,TGTGCCTGGAGTGTACCCGACAAGAACAGCTATGGCTACACCTTC
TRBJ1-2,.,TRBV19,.,CASLPFSGAAGLLGGYTF,TGTGCCAGTCTTCCCTTCTCGGGAGCAGCCGGGCTTTTAGGTGGCTACACCTTC
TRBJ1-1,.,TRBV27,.,CASSLVRNTEAFF,TGTGCCAGCAGTTTAGTTAGGAACACTGAAGCTTTCTTT
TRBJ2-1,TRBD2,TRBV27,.,CASSLGTSGYNEQFF,TGTGCCAGCAGTTTGGGGACTAGCGGATACAATGAGCAGTTCTTC
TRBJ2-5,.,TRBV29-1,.,CSVGARGTDKETQYF,TGCAGCGTTGGGGCCCGGGGGACAGATAAAGAGACCCAGTACTTC
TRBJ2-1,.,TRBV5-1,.,CASSLEQGGGWNEQFF,TGCGCCAGCAGCTTGGAACAGGGCGGTGGGTGGAATGAGCAGTTCTTC
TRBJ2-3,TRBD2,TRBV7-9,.,CASSTEALAGVGASDTQYF,TGTGCCAGCAGCACAGAGGCACTAGCGGGAGTGGGGGCTTCGGATACGCAGTATTTT
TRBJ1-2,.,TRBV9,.,CASSVYGRYTF,TGTGCCAGCAGCGTCTATGGTCGCTACACCTTC
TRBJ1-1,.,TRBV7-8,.,CASSLPGGDTEAFF,TGTGCCAGCAGCTTGCCTGGAGGGGACACTGAAGCTTTCTTT
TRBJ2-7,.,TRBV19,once,CASSWAGDIYEQYF,TGTGCCAGTAGTTGGGCAGGTGACATCTACGAGCAGTACTTC
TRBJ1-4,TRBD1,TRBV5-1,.,CASQGTGGEKLFF,TGCGCCAGCCAGGGGACAGGAGGCGAAAAACTGTTTTTT
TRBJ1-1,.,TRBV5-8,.,CASSFRQGNTEAFF,TGTGCCAGCAGCTTCAGGCAGGGGAACACTGAAGCTTTCTTT
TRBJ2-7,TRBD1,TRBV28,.,CASSLPDRPMGEQYF,TGTGCCAGCAGTTTACCGGACAGGCCGATGGGAGAGCAGTACTTC
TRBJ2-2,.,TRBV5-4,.,CASSFSGELFF,TGTGCCAGCAGCTTTTCGGGGGAGCTGTTTTTT
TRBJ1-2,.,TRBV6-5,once,CASSYGPKNGYTF,TGTGCCAGCAGCTACGGCCCGAAGAACGGCTACACCTTC
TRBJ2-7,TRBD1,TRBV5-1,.,CASSLEGALYEQYF,TGCGCCAGCAGCTTGGAGGGGGCTCTCTACGAGCAGTACTTC
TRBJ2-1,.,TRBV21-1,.,CASSKPLSVAAHNEQFF,TGTGCCAGCAGCAAGCCCCTTTCAGTCGCTGCCCACAATGAGCAGTTCTTC
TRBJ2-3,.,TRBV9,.,CASSLGSSDTQYF,TGTGCCAGCAGCCTAGGTAGCAGTGATACGCAGTATTTT
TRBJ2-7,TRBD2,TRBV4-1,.,CASSQRTSGSYEQYF,TGCGCCAGCAGCCAACGGACTAGCGGTTCATACGAGCAGTACTTC
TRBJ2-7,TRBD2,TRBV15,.,CATSRDLLAGGEQYF,TGTGCCACCAGCAGAGATTTACTAGCGGGAGGCGAGCAGTACTTC
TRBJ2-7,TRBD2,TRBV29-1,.,CSVEDRTSGTYEQYF,TGCAGCGTTGAAGATCGGACTAGCGGGACCTACGAGCAGTACTTC
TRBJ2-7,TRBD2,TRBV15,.,CATSRGLAGTSYEQYF,TGTGCCACCAGCAGGGGTCTAGCGGGGACCTCCTACGAGCAGTACTTC
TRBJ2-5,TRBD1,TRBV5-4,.,CASSLWGTGQETQYF,TGTGCCAGCAGCTTGTGGGGGACAGGGCAAGAGACCCAGTACTTC
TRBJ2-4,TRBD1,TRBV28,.,CASSLRGQAECSAKNIQYF,TGTGCCAGCAGTTTGAGAGGACAGGCCGAATGTTCGGCCAAAAACATTCAGTACTTC
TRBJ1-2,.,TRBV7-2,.,CASSSGSPIYGYTF,TGTGCCAGCAGCTCCGGGTCTCCGATCTATGGCTACACCTTC
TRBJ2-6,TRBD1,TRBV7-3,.,CASSLTGAGANVLTF,TGTGCCAGCAGCCTTACAGGGGCTGGGGCCAACGTCCTGACTTTC
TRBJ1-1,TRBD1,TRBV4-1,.,CASSQGQVGTEAFF,TGCGCCAGCAGCCAGGGACAGGTCGGCACTGAAGCTTTCTTT